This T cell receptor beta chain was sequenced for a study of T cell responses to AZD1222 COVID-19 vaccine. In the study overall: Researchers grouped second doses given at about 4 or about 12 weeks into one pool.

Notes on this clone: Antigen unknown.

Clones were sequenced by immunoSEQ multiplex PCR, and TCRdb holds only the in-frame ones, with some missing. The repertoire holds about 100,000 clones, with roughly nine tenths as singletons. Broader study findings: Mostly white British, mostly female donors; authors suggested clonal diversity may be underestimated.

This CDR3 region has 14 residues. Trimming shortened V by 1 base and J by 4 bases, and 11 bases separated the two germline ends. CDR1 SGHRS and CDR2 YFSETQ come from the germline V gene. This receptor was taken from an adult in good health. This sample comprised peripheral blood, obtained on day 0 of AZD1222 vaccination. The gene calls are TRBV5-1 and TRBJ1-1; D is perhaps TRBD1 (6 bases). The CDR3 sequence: CASSLTGPRTEAFF. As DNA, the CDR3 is TGCGCCAGCAGCTTGACAGGGCCTCGCACTGAAGCTTTCTTT.